This passage covers 5 T cell receptor beta chains from one sample sequenced in a study of blood T cells in healthy people across ages. The second PCR ran roughly 6 to 12 cycles with a sample-barcoded 5' primer and J-beta primers. From the 5' RACE reads, TCRdb called clonotypes with MiXCR, one entry per CDR3 protein. This sample has about 750,000 distinct CDR3 sequences, with around half found just once. Material: blood. The receptors were gathered from a man at least 80 years old in good health.

With regard to this clonotype: The junction does not match germline at one end; this may be a read error. The genes are TRBV20-1 and TRBJ2-3; 7 positions agree with TRBD2. Germline-derived CDR1 and CDR2 are DFQATT and SNEGSKA (reference sequence). This CDR3 region has 14 residues. This CDR3 is CSASFLAGTDTQYF. Here the CDR3 DNA reads TGCAGCGCTAGTTTTCTAGCGGGCACAGATACGCAGTATTTT.

This chain uses TRBV28 with TRBJ1-5, with 9 bases matching TRBD1. CDR1 MDHEN and CDR2 SYDVKM come from the germline V gene. V trimming: 5 bases; J trimming: 1 base; junction bases outside the gene matches: 6. CDR3 length: 16 residues. CDR3 bases: TGTGCCAGCAGTCCGGGACAGGGCTGGAGCAATCAGCCCCAGCATTTT. This sequence encodes CASSPGQGWSNQPQHF.

This clonotype has only a few counts. This chain connects TRBV6-2 or TRBV6-3 to TRBJ2-7, with TRBD1 as a possible D gene (6 bases). Germline V lookup: CDR1 MNHEY, CDR2 SVGEGT. Trimming removed 6 bases at V and 3 bases at J, with 15 bases between. The CDR3 loop spans 14 amino acids. Here the CDR3 DNA reads TGTGCCAGCAGAAACGCCGGGACAAACTACGAGCAGTACTTC. Translated, it gives CASRNAGTNYEQYF.

The rearrangement links TRBV6-4 to TRBJ2-2, with D perhaps TRBD2 (6 bases). The CDR3 totals 15 residues. The V end lost 0 bases, the J end lost 1 base, and 6 bases lay between the germline ends. CDR1 is MRHNA, CDR2 SNTAGT, per germline. CDR3 bases: TGTGCCAGCAGTGACTCGGGACTGAACACCGGGGAGCTGTTTTTT. Translating it yields CASSDSGLNTGELFF.

This clonotype showed up just a few times. The chain has TRBV9 and TRBJ2-7; TRBD2 matches 8 bases. Losses at the gene ends were 0 bases for V and 2 bases for J; bases not matched to a gene: 4. Per germline, CDR1 SGDLS and CDR2 YYNGEE. This CDR3 contains 15 residues. The CDR3 DNA sequence: TGTGCCAGCAGCGTAGATCTAGCGGGTCCCTACGAGCAGTACTTC. Its protein is CASSVDLAGPYEQYF.